This record concerns one T cell receptor beta chain sequence. The CDR3 has 15 residues. The germline V gene encodes CDR1 SGHRS and CDR2 YFSETQ. V was shortened by 0 bases and J by 0 bases, with 10 bases between the two germline ends. This record comes from a study of blood T cell repertoires in COVID-19. Sequenced by immunoSEQ multiplex PCR; TCRdb stores in-frame clones only, minus some. The repertoire holds about 140,000 clones, with 80% to 85% as singletons. The chain combines TRBV5-1 with TRBJ2-7; D is possibly TRBD2 (5 bases). The sequenced sample was peripheral blood. This TCR came from a woman aged 80 or over with acute or convalescent COVID-19. CDR3 nucleotides: TGCGCCAGCAGCTTGGTGGCTGGACTCTCCTACGAGCAGTACTTC. This encodes CASSLVAGLSYEQYF.